A selection of T cell receptor beta chains follows, all from one sample in a study of T cell clones after liver transplantation. Method: immunoSEQ multiplex PCR; TCRdb's copy keeps in-frame clones and lacks some. This table holds about 76,000 clones, approximately 87% found once. Here the sequenced sample was CD4+ T cells from blood, taken at the 22-month timepoint. These receptors were taken from a human patient who received a liver transplant. Among the T cells, some may be from the graft donor. Each CDR3 is given with its conserved first and last residue. Each record gives: D gene, clone size, V gene, J gene, CDR3 protein, CDR3 DNA. A D gene is named only where the DNA matches it firmly. Clone sizes are given selectively: once, few, many, or a class where the clone is expanded.

.,few,TRBV27,TRBJ1-2,CASSLQSGYGYTF,TGTGCCAGCAGTTTACAGTCAGGGTATGGCTACACCTTC
.,.,TRBV19,TRBJ2-3,CASSIAASGTDTQYF,TGTGCCAGTAGTATCGCGGCTAGCGGCACAGATACGCAGTATTTT
TRBD2,.,TRBV5-4,TRBJ2-3,CASSPGLAGGYQDTQYF,TGTGCCAGCAGCCCGGGACTAGCGGGGGGATATCAGGATACGCAGTATTTT
.,.,TRBV7-3,TRBJ1-1,CASSASTVTEAFF,TGTGCCAGCAGCGCTTCGACAGTCACTGAAGCTTTCTTT
.,once,TRBV4-2,TRBJ2-7,CASSQGYSSYEQYF,TGTGCCAGCAGCCAAGGGTACAGCTCCTACGAGCAGTACTTC
.,few,TRBV2,TRBJ1-2,CAILRGEDYGYTF,TGTGCCATCCTGAGAGGGGAAGACTATGGCTACACCTTC
.,.,TRBV5-1,TRBJ2-5,CASSWDQGETQYF,TGCGCCAGCAGCTGGGACCAGGGGGAGACCCAGTACTTC
.,.,TRBV7-3,TRBJ2-3,CASSLQKGTDTQYF,TGTGCCAGCAGCTTACAAAAAGGCACAGATACGCAGTATTTT
.,.,TRBV5-1,TRBJ1-1,CASSAGLFMNTEAFF,TGCGCCAGCAGCGCGGGACTTTTCATGAACACTGAAGCTTTCTTT
TRBD2,.,TRBV12-5,TRBJ2-1,CASARPGGNNEQFF,TGTGCTAGTGCCCGGCCGGGAGGAAACAATGAGCAGTTCTTC
TRBD1,.,TRBV28,TRBJ2-3,CASIPGQGFSDTQYF,TGTGCCAGCATTCCGGGACAGGGGTTTTCAGATACGCAGTATTTT
.,.,TRBV5-1,TRBJ1-2,CASSVGTYDGYTF,TGCGCCAGCAGCGTAGGGACATACGATGGCTACACCTTC
TRBD2,.,TRBV7-2,TRBJ2-5,CASSKLAGVGDQETQYF,TGTGCCAGCAGCAAACTAGCGGGAGTGGGCGACCAAGAGACCCAGTACTTC
.,once,TRBV15,TRBJ2-7,CATSREVGPNAKQYF,TGTGCCACCAGCAGAGAAGTAGGTCCGAACGCTAAGCAGTACTTC
TRBD2,.,TRBV4-3,TRBJ2-3,CASSQDSGSGGTQYF,TGCGCCAGCAGCCAAGACAGTGGGTCGGGGGGTACGCAGTATTTT
TRBD1,.,TRBV5-5,TRBJ2-5,CASSPRTGGAETQYF,TGTGCCAGCAGCCCACGGACAGGGGGCGCCGAGACCCAGTACTTC